This T cell receptor beta chain was recovered during a study of Ad26.COV2.S vaccination and SARS-CoV-2 variants (TCRdb year 2021). The study in broad terms: Vaccine-arm donors came from COV1001, a multicentre, randomized, double-blind, placebo-controlled phase I-IIa trial of Ad26.COV2.S in healthy adults. TCRbeta repertoire sequencing served as the tool for gauging how specific and how broad the SARS-CoV-2-reactive T cell receptors were following Ad26.COV2.S vaccination. The TCR-sequenced set comprised about 32 samples: about 19 Ad26.COV2.S vaccine recipients, 5 placebo recipients and 8 SARS-CoV-2 convalescent individuals. Ad26.COV2.S was administered intramuscularly at a dose of 5x10^10 or 1x10^11 viral particles, either as one shot or as two shots given 56 days apart. Participants in the trial were split at random into five groups of five each, receiving low-dose or high-dose Ad26.COV2.S once or twice, or else placebo on both occasions. Investigators did not know the trial group allocation while performing experiments and assessing outcomes. Here is what the overall study found, with its caveats: The study lacked the statistical power to compare responses across vaccine doses or regimens. It was noted by the authors that total T cell responses may have been underestimated by the TCR breadth and depth analyses. Spike-specific TCR breadth was higher in Ad26.COV2.S recipients than in placebo recipients (P = 0.0014). Non-spike TCR breadth was comparable between vaccine and placebo recipients, consistent with the vaccine containing only spike. After vaccination, spike-specific CD8+ and CD4+ T cell responses were reported to show substantial breadth.

The immunoSEQ Assay was the method used to sequence TCRbeta CDR3 regions. After extraction, genomic DNA underwent amplification by bias-controlled multiplex PCR, followed by high-throughput sequencing. On the study's bioinformatics: To quantify the absolute abundance of every unique TCRbeta CDR3 region, sequences were collapsed and filtered. Usable DNA was measured by amplifying reference genes present in all nucleated cells, and TCRbeta template counts were normalized to that usable DNA to estimate T cell fraction. Repertoire TCRs were annotated as SARS-CoV-2-specific when V gene, CDR3 amino acid sequence and J gene were exactly matched to a known reactive TCR set. The reference SARS-CoV-2 TCR set came from MIRA and was filtered for enrichment in COVID-19-positive ImmuneCODE repertoires, removing public or cross-reactive TCRs. Drawing on the MIRA antigens, annotated TCRs were analysed further at the level of specific ORF or position within ORF. Breadth was defined as annotated unique rearrangements over total unique productive rearrangements; depth was the summed frequency of those rearrangements. TCR breadth was compared between groups using two-sided Wilcoxon rank-sum tests. This immuneACCESS table, as held by TCRdb, lists in-frame sequences with V and J called but not all clones. Of the missing ones, under half trace to an unresolved V gene in checked studies; the others have no known cause. The V and J calls and clone size were taken over from that table, and D and trimming were inferred from the DNA. Here the sample has 350,000 to 500,000 clones; roughly 90% occur a single time. The leading ten clones occupy 9.5% to 15% of the sample.

The CDR3 runs 14 amino acids, cysteine and phenylalanine included. The read is trimmed to its CDR3 DNA, 42 bases read in frame from base 1. CDR1 MNHNS and CDR2 SASEGT are derived from the germline V gene. V is clipped by 1 base and J by 1 base, and the sequence between their germline boundaries is 8 bases long. This clone was recorded a few times. What this receptor recognizes is not known. No base quality values were provided; no much bigger clone lies one nucleotide off. The label giving this sample's treatment or condition can be read as: over 15 received Ad26.COV2.S at low or high dose, single or two shots; roughly five received placebo; per-sample allocation not given. Repertoires of vaccine and placebo recipients were sequenced from samples collected on day 63 after the first injection. In Cohort 1b, around 25 adults aged 18-55 years were enrolled at a single site in Boston, USA, between 29 July and 7 August 2020. Ad26.COV2.S was a replication-incompetent adenovirus type 26 vector that expressed a prefusion-stabilized SARS-CoV-2 spike protein derived from the original Wuhan strain.

This receptor chain uses TRBV6-1 and TRBJ2-7; the D gene cannot be named for sure. The TCR comes from a person aged 18-60 years who received the Ad26.COV2.S COVID-19 vaccine or a placebo. The sequences come from peripheral blood, collected in a trial of Ad26.COV2.S vaccine versus placebo. The nucleotides read TGTGCCAGCAGTGAAGACGCGCAATCCTACGAGCAGTACTTC. Translated, it reads CASSEDAQSYEQYF.